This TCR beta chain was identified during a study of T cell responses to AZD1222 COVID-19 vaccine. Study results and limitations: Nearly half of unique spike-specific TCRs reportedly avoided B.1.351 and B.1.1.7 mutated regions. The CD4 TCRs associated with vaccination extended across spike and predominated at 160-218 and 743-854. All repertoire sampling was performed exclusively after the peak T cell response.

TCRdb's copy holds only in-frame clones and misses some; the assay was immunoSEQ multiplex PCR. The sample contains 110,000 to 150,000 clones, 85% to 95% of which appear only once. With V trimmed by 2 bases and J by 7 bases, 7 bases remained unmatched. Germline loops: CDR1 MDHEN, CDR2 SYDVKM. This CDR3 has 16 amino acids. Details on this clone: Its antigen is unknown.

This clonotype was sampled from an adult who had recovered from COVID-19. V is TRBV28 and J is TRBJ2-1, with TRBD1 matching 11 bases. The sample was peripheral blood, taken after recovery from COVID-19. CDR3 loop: CASSLIPDRGPNEQFF. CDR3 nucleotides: TGTGCCAGCAGTTTAATCCCGGACAGGGGGCCGAATGAGCAGTTCTTC.